This T cell receptor beta chain was identified in a study of PD-1 blockade in classical Hodgkin lymphoma. The sample holds a few counts of this clone. This table comes from immunoSEQ multiplex PCR, and its TCRdb copy is limited to in-frame clones, with some not included. The repertoire has more than 45,000 clones, 73% of them found once; the top ten carry about 14%. All trial patients relapsed after autologous stem cell transplantation. The sample consisted of peripheral blood mononuclear cells (PBMCs), taken before the second cycle of nivolumab. This clonotype was sampled from a human donor with classical Hodgkin lymphoma.

The CDR3 sequence is CASSPQFGGLPFF. DNA for the CDR3: TGTGCCAGCAGCCCCCAGTTTGGGGGGTTACCTTTCTTT. The V and J genes are TRBV7-9 and TRBJ1-1; D perhaps matches TRBD1 (5 bases). Trimming removed 5 bases from V and 12 bases from J, with 19 bases in between. The CDR3 is 13 residues long. Germline V lookup: CDR1 SEHNR, CDR2 FQNEAQ (reference sequence). The full variable domain, completed using reference TRBV7-9 and TRBJ1-1, is DTGVSQNPRHKITKRGQNVTFRCDPISEHNRLYWYRQTLGQGPEFLTYFQNEAQLEKSRLLSDRFSAERPKGSFSTLEIQRTEQGDSAMYLCASSPQFGGLPFFGQGTRLTVV.